The TCR beta chain described here comes from a study of blood T cell repertoires in COVID-19. Study as a whole: T cells, B-cell-depleted T cells, or PBMCs provided the cDNA or gDNA that served as material.

V shed 6 bases, J shed 2 bases, and the junction held 22 bases outside the gene matches. CDR1 and CDR2 from the germline V gene are ENHRY and SYGVKD. The CDR3 has 20 amino acids. Seattle patients were enrolled while actively infected and followed longitudinally. Original processing methods: Reference gene primer amplification gave estimated nucleated cell counts. The table came from immunoSEQ multiplex PCR; TCRdb's copy has only in-frame clones and leaves some out. The V and J calls and clone size are taken from that table; D and trimming were inferred from the DNA. The repertoire includes 150,000 to 200,000 clones, 85% to 90% of them detected once, and approximately 12% sits in the top ten.

The rearrangement joins TRBV10-3 to TRBJ2-3; 8 bases are shared with TRBD2. The sample consisted of peripheral blood. The TCR was taken from an older woman with COVID-19, enrolled during active disease. CDR3 protein: CAIRTSGTSGAGDITDTQYF. In DNA, the CDR3 is TGTGCCATCAGAACATCCGGGACATCAGGAGCGGGAGATATCACAGATACGCAGTATTTT.